Listed below are T cell receptor beta chains from one sample, sequenced in a study of vaccination effects on CD4 cells after COVID-19. Clones were read by immunoSEQ multiplex PCR, and TCRdb kept only the in-frame ones, dropping some. Altogether 20,000 to 30,000 clones are present, 78% being singletons, with the ten largest covering more than 15%. These receptors' antigens are unknown. Here the sequenced sample was CD4+ T cells from PBMCs cultured with HCoV-NL63 spike peptides, taken before COVID-19 vaccination. The receptors derive from a human donor who had a prior SARS-CoV-2 infection. Each CDR3 is given with its conserved first and last residue. The order of the fields is V gene, clone size, J gene, D gene, CDR3 length, CDR3 DNA, CDR3 protein. A D gene is named only where the DNA matches it firmly. Part of the rows lack a size; the others show once, few, many or a class for expanded clones.

v_call: TRBV24-1
clone_size: NA
j_call: TRBJ2-5
d_call: NA
cdr3_length: 15
cdr3_nt: TGTGCCACCAGTGATCCCGGACGGGGTCAAGAGACCCAGTACTTC
cdr3_aa: CATSDPGRGQETQYF

v_call: TRBV27
clone_size: NA
j_call: TRBJ1-1
d_call: NA
cdr3_length: 14
cdr3_nt: TGTGCCAGCAGTTTATATAGGAGGAACACTGAAGCTTTCTTT
cdr3_aa: CASSLYRRNTEAFF

v_call: TRBV4-2
clone_size: NA
j_call: TRBJ2-7
d_call: TRBD2
cdr3_length: 19
cdr3_nt: TGTGCCAGCAGCCAAACCGCCAGTCTAGCGGGAGTGATGGACTACGAGCAGTACTTC
cdr3_aa: CASSQTASLAGVMDYEQYF

v_call: TRBV24-1
clone_size: NA
j_call: TRBJ2-1
d_call: NA
cdr3_length: 12
cdr3_nt: TGTGCCACCAGTGGGGACCCTAATGAGCAGTTCTTC
cdr3_aa: CATSGDPNEQFF

v_call: TRBV9
clone_size: hyperexpanded
j_call: TRBJ2-1
d_call: NA
cdr3_length: 12
cdr3_nt: TGTGCCAGCAGCGTAGGCTACAATGAGCAGTTCTTC
cdr3_aa: CASSVGYNEQFF

v_call: TRBV5-5
clone_size: NA
j_call: TRBJ1-5
d_call: NA
cdr3_length: 13
cdr3_nt: TGTGCCAGCAGCTTGGAGGGGCATCAGCCCCAGCATTTT
cdr3_aa: CASSLEGHQPQHF

v_call: TRBV2
clone_size: few
j_call: TRBJ2-2
d_call: TRBD1
cdr3_length: 14
cdr3_nt: TGTGCCACCCACAGGGGATCGGCCACCGGGGAGCTGTTTTTT
cdr3_aa: CATHRGSATGELFF

v_call: TRBV7-3
clone_size: few
j_call: TRBJ1-1
d_call: NA
cdr3_length: 15
cdr3_nt: TGTGCCAGCAGCTTAGCAGGAGGTCGGATCACTGAAGCTTTCTTT
cdr3_aa: CASSLAGGRITEAFF

v_call: TRBV20-1
clone_size: NA
j_call: TRBJ1-1
d_call: NA
cdr3_length: 13
cdr3_nt: TGCAGTGCTAGTCCCCTCGTACAGGGAGAAGCTTTCTTT
cdr3_aa: CSASPLVQGEAFF

v_call: TRBV5-1
clone_size: NA
j_call: TRBJ1-6
d_call: NA
cdr3_length: 15
cdr3_nt: TGCGCCAGCAGCTTGTCGGGACTTTTAAATTCACCCCTCCACTTT
cdr3_aa: CASSLSGLLNSPLHF

v_call: TRBV30
clone_size: NA
j_call: TRBJ2-3
d_call: NA
cdr3_length: 14
cdr3_nt: TGTGCCTGGAGTGTTGCCTCGAGCACAGATACGCAGTATTTT
cdr3_aa: CAWSVASSTDTQYF

v_call: TRBV6-5
clone_size: NA
j_call: TRBJ2-7
d_call: NA
cdr3_length: 14
cdr3_nt: TGTGCCAGCAGTTACAACCGTGGGTACTACGAGCAGTACTTC
cdr3_aa: CASSYNRGYYEQYF

v_call: TRBV4-3
clone_size: NA
j_call: TRBJ2-1
d_call: TRBD2
cdr3_length: 13
cdr3_nt: TGCGCCAGCAGCCTCCGGGACTACGATGAGCAGTTCTTC
cdr3_aa: CASSLRDYDEQFF

v_call: TRBV20-1
clone_size: NA
j_call: TRBJ1-4
d_call: NA
cdr3_length: 13
cdr3_nt: TGCAGTGCTAGTTCCGAGTTTTATGAAAAACTGTTTTTT
cdr3_aa: CSASSEFYEKLFF

v_call: TRBV5-1
clone_size: NA
j_call: TRBJ2-7
d_call: TRBD1
cdr3_length: 14
cdr3_nt: TGCGCCAGCAGCGTTAGACAGGGTATCGGCGAGCAGTACTTC
cdr3_aa: CASSVRQGIGEQYF

v_call: TRBV6-4
clone_size: NA
j_call: TRBJ2-5
d_call: TRBD2
cdr3_length: 13
cdr3_nt: TGTGCCAGCAGTATTCGGGGGGGGCTGCCCCAGTACTTC
cdr3_aa: CASSIRGGLPQYF

v_call: TRBV18
clone_size: NA
j_call: TRBJ2-7
d_call: TRBD2
cdr3_length: 16
cdr3_nt: TGTGCCAGCTCACCCGATTACGTAGCGGGAGGAGGCGAGCAGTACTTC
cdr3_aa: CASSPDYVAGGGEQYF

v_call: TRBV19
clone_size: few
j_call: TRBJ1-1
d_call: TRBD1
cdr3_length: 14
cdr3_nt: TGTGCCAGTAGGGGACAGGGCGGGAACACTGAAGCTTTCTTT
cdr3_aa: CASRGQGGNTEAFF

v_call: TRBV5-1
clone_size: NA
j_call: TRBJ1-2
d_call: TRBD1
cdr3_length: 16
cdr3_nt: TGCGCCAGCAGCCCCGGGACAGCACGTCCAAACTATGGCTACACCTTC
cdr3_aa: CASSPGTARPNYGYTF

v_call: TRBV5-1
clone_size: NA
j_call: TRBJ2-1
d_call: TRBD2
cdr3_length: 17
cdr3_nt: TGCGCCAGCAGCTGGACTAGCGGATACATGGCCTACAATGAGCAGTTCTTC
cdr3_aa: CASSWTSGYMAYNEQFF

v_call: TRBV24-1
clone_size: NA
j_call: TRBJ1-2
d_call: NA
cdr3_length: 15
cdr3_nt: TGTGCCACCAGTGATCCTCGAGCAGCCACGAATGGCTACACCTTC
cdr3_aa: CATSDPRAATNGYTF

v_call: TRBV18
clone_size: few
j_call: TRBJ2-7
d_call: NA
cdr3_length: 14
cdr3_nt: TGTGCCAGCTCACTCGGGAACAGGGTCCGCGAGCAGTACTTC
cdr3_aa: CASSLGNRVREQYF

v_call: TRBV9
clone_size: NA
j_call: TRBJ2-1
d_call: NA
cdr3_length: 16
cdr3_nt: TGTGCCAGCAGCGTCACTACGGGCCGATCCTACAATGAGCAGTTCTTC
cdr3_aa: CASSVTTGRSYNEQFF

v_call: TRBV11-3
clone_size: large
j_call: TRBJ2-2
d_call: TRBD1
cdr3_length: 14
cdr3_nt: TGTGCCAGCAGCTCGGGGACAGTCTTGGGGGAGCTGTTTTTT
cdr3_aa: CASSSGTVLGELFF

v_call: TRBV5-1
clone_size: NA
j_call: TRBJ2-1
d_call: NA
cdr3_length: 14
cdr3_nt: TGCGCCAGCAGCTTGGGTTCAGTTTCCCATGAGCAGTTCTTC
cdr3_aa: CASSLGSVSHEQFF

v_call: TRBV27
clone_size: NA
j_call: TRBJ2-3
d_call: TRBD2
cdr3_length: 19
cdr3_nt: TGTGCCAGCAGTTTATCGAAGAAGGCGGGAGACGATGGGGGAGATACGCAGTATTTT
cdr3_aa: CASSLSKKAGDDGGDTQYF

v_call: TRBV2
clone_size: NA
j_call: TRBJ1-1
d_call: NA
cdr3_length: 11
cdr3_nt: TGTGCCAGCAGTTGGTACACTGAAGCTTTCTTT
cdr3_aa: CASSWYTEAFF

v_call: TRBV5-4
clone_size: few
j_call: TRBJ2-2
d_call: NA
cdr3_length: 16
cdr3_nt: TGTGCCAGCAGCTCTGGACTCAAAAGGAACACCGGGGAGCTGTTTTTT
cdr3_aa: CASSSGLKRNTGELFF

v_call: TRBV6-5
clone_size: NA
j_call: TRBJ2-3
d_call: TRBD1
cdr3_length: 15
cdr3_nt: TGTGCCAGCAGTCCCCCGGGACAGGCGACTAATACGCAGTATTTT
cdr3_aa: CASSPPGQATNTQYF

v_call: TRBV10-3
clone_size: NA
j_call: TRBJ1-1
d_call: NA
cdr3_length: 13
cdr3_nt: TGTGCCATCACCAAGACGGAGAACACTGAAGCTTTCTTT
cdr3_aa: CAITKTENTEAFF

v_call: TRBV5-1
clone_size: NA
j_call: TRBJ1-2
d_call: NA
cdr3_length: 14
cdr3_nt: TGCGCCAGCAGCTTGGGCACAGGACAAGATGGCTACACCTTC
cdr3_aa: CASSLGTGQDGYTF

v_call: TRBV15
clone_size: NA
j_call: TRBJ2-5
d_call: TRBD2
cdr3_length: 15
cdr3_nt: TGTGCCACCAGCCGGGGACTAGCGGGTCGAGAGACCCAGTACTTC
cdr3_aa: CATSRGLAGRETQYF

v_call: TRBV18
clone_size: NA
j_call: TRBJ2-5
d_call: TRBD1
cdr3_length: 14
cdr3_nt: TGTGCCAGCTCAACGACAGGGGCGGGAGAGACCCAGTACTTC
cdr3_aa: CASSTTGAGETQYF

v_call: TRBV7-7
clone_size: NA
j_call: TRBJ2-5
d_call: TRBD2
cdr3_length: 16
cdr3_nt: TGTGCTAGCAGCATGGGGACTAGCGGGAGCATAGAGACCCAGTACTTC
cdr3_aa: CASSMGTSGSIETQYF

v_call: TRBV9
clone_size: NA
j_call: TRBJ2-2
d_call: TRBD1
cdr3_length: 17
cdr3_nt: TGTGCCAGCAGCAAAAGAGGGACAGGGCTGTCCCCCGGGGAGCTGTTTTTT
cdr3_aa: CASSKRGTGLSPGELFF

v_call: TRBV7-3
clone_size: NA
j_call: TRBJ2-3
d_call: NA
cdr3_length: 17
cdr3_nt: TGTGCCAGCAGCTTAAGCAGGGGCACGGGTGGCACAGATACGCAGTATTTT
cdr3_aa: CASSLSRGTGGTDTQYF

v_call: TRBV19
clone_size: NA
j_call: TRBJ2-1
d_call: TRBD2
cdr3_length: 14
cdr3_nt: TGTGCCAGTAGTATATCGAGGACTAGCAATGAGCAGTTCTTC
cdr3_aa: CASSISRTSNEQFF

v_call: TRBV30
clone_size: once
j_call: TRBJ2-5
d_call: NA
cdr3_length: 16
cdr3_nt: TGTGCCTGGAGTGCCAGACCCTGGGCCGATCAAGAGACCCAGTACTTC
cdr3_aa: CAWSARPWADQETQYF

v_call: TRBV7-9
clone_size: NA
j_call: TRBJ2-4
d_call: NA
cdr3_length: 15
cdr3_nt: TGTGCCAGCAGCTTAGTGGGGGGTGCCAAAAACATTCAGTACTTC
cdr3_aa: CASSLVGGAKNIQYF

v_call: TRBV9
clone_size: NA
j_call: TRBJ1-6
d_call: NA
cdr3_length: 21
cdr3_nt: TGTGCCAGCAGCGTAATCATCAGGGTCCCGGTCCCGGGAACCACCAATTCACCCCTCCACTTT
cdr3_aa: CASSVIIRVPVPGTTNSPLHF

v_call: TRBV21-1
clone_size: NA
j_call: TRBJ2-7
d_call: NA
cdr3_length: 16
cdr3_nt: TGTGCCAGCAGCAGTACCAGGACAGGGGCCTTGAGGGTGCAGTACTTC
cdr3_aa: CASSSTRTGALRVQYF

v_call: TRBV18
clone_size: NA
j_call: TRBJ1-5
d_call: TRBD1
cdr3_length: 14
cdr3_nt: TGTGCCAGCTCACCAGAGGCAGGGGGTCAGCCCCAGCATTTT
cdr3_aa: CASSPEAGGQPQHF

v_call: TRBV6-6
clone_size: NA
j_call: TRBJ2-7
d_call: TRBD1
cdr3_length: 15
cdr3_nt: TGTGCCAGCAGTTACCCGGGACAGGGTAACTACGAGCAGTACTTC
cdr3_aa: CASSYPGQGNYEQYF